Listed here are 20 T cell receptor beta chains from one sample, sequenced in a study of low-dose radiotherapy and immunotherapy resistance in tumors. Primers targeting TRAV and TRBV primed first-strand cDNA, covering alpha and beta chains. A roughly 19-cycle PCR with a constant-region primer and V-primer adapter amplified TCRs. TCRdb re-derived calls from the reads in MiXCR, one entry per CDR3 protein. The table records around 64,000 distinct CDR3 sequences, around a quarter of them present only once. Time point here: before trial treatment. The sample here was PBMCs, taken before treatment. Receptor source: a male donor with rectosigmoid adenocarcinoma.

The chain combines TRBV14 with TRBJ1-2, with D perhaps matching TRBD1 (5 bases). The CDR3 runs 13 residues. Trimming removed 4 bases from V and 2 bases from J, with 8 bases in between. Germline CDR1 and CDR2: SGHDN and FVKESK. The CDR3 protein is CASSPGRNYGYTF. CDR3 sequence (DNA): TGTGCCAGCAGCCCGGGACGGAACTATGGCTACACCTTC.

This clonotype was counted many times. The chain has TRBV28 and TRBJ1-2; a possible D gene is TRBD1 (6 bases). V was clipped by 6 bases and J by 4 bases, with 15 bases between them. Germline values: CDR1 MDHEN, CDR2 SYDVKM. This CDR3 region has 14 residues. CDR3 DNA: TGTGCCAGCAGGTCCACCGGGACACCCTATGGCTACACCTTC. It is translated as CASRSTGTPYGYTF.

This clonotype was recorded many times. CDR3 bases: TGTGCCAGCAGCTTCGGACCCATACATCAGCCCCAGCATTTT. Translation: CASSFGPIHQPQHF. This sequence joins TRBV7-9 and TRBJ1-5; D unresolved. This CDR3 spans 14 amino acids. The ends were cut back, 3 bases at V and 5 bases at J, with 11 bases in the middle. Germline V gene lookup returns CDR1 SEHNR and CDR2 FQNEAQ (reference sequence).

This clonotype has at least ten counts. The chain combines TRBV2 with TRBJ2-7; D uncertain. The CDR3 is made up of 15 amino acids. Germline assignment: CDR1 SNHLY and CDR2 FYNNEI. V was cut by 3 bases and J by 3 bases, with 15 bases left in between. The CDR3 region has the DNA TGTGCCAGCAGTGACGGCGGTTGGACGAACTACGAGCAGTACTTC. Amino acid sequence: CASSDGGWTNYEQYF.

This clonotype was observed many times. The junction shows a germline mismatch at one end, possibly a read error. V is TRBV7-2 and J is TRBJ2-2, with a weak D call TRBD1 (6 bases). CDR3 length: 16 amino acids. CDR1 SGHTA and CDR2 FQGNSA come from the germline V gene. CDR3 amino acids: CASSRAIQGNSGELFF. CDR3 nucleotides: TGTGCCAGCAGCCGGGCTATACAGGGAAACAGCGGGGAGCTGTTTTTT.

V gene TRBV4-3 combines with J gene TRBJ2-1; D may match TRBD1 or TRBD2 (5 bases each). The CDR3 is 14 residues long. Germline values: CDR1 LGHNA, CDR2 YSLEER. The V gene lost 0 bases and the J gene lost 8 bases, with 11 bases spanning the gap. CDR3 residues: CASSQDSGTDEQFF. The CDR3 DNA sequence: TGCGCCAGCAGCCAAGATTCCGGGACCGATGAGCAGTTCTTC.

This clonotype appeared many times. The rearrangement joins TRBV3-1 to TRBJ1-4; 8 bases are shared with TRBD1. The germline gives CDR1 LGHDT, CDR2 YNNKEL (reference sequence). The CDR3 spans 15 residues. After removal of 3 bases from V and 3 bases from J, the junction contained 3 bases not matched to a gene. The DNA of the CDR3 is TGTGCCAGCAGCCACCGACAGGGGTCTAATGAAAAACTGTTTTTT. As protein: CASSHRQGSNEKLFF.

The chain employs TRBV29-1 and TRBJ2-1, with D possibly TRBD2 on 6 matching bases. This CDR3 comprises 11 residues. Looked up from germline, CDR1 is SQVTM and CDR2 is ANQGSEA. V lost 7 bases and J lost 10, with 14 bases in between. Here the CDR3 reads CSGRGRPEQFF. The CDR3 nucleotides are TGCAGCGGGAGGGGACGGCCGGAGCAGTTCTTC.

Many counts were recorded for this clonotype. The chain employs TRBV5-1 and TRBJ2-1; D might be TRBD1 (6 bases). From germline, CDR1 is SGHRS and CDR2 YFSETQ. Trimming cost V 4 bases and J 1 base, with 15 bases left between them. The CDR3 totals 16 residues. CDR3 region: CASSQSVRGSYNEQFF. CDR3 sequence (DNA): TGCGCCAGCAGCCAGAGCGTCAGGGGATCCTACAATGAGCAGTTCTTC.

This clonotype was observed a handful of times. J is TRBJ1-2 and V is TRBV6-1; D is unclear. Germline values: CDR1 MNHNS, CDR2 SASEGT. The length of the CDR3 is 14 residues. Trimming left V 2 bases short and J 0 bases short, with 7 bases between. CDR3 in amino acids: CASSELKANYGYTF. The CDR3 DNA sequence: TGTGCCAGCAGTGAATTAAAGGCTAACTATGGCTACACCTTC.

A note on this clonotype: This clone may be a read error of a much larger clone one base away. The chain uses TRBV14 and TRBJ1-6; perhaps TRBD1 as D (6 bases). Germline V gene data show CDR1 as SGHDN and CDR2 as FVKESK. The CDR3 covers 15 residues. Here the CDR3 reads CACSLYTGANSPLHF. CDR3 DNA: TGTGCCTGCAGCCTTTACACGGGGGCGAATTCACCCCTCCACTTT.

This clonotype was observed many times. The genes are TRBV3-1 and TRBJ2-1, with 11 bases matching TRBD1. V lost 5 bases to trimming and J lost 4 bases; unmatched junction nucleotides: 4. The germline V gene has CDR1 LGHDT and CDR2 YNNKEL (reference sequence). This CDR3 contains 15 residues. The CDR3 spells CASSAGTGGYNEQFF. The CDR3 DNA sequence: TGTGCCAGCAGCGCCGGGACAGGGGGGTACAATGAGCAGTTCTTC.

The CDR3 DNA reads TGTGCCAGCAGCCCCCTAGCGGGACTACGCACAGATACGCAGTATTTT. Translation gives CASSPLAGLRTDTQYF. The chain has TRBV14 and TRBJ2-3; the match to TRBD2 covers 9 bases. The CDR3 is 16 residues long. Germline assignment: CDR1 SGHDN and CDR2 FVKESK. The V gene end was trimmed by 4 bases and the J gene end by 1 base; junction bases not matched to a gene: 6.

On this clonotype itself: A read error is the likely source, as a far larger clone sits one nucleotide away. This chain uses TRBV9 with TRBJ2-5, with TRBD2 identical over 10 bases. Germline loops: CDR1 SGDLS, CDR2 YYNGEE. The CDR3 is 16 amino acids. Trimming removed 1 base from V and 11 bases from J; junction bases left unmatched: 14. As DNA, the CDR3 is TGTGCCAGCAGCGTATATGGGACTAGCGTCTACAATGAGCAGTACTTC. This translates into CASSVYGTSVYNEQYF.

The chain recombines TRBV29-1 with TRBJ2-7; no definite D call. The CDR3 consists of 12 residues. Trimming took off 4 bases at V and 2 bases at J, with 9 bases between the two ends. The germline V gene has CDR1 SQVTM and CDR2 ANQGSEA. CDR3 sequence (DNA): TGCAGCGTTGTTGGTACGGCCTACGAGCAGTACTTC. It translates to CSVVGTAYEQYF.

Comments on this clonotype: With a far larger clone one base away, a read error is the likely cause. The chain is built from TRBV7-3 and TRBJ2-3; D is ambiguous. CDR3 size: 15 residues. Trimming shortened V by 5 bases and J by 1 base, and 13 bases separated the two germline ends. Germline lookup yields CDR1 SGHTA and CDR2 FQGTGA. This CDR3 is CASSKAGNGTDTQYF. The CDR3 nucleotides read TGTGCCAGCAGCAAAGCAGGAAATGGCACAGATACGCAGTATTTT.

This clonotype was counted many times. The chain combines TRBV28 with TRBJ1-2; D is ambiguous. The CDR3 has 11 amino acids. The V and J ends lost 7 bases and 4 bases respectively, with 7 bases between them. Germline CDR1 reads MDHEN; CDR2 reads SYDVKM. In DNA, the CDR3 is TGTGCCAGCACAGGACGCTATGGCTACACCTTC. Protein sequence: CASTGRYGYTF.

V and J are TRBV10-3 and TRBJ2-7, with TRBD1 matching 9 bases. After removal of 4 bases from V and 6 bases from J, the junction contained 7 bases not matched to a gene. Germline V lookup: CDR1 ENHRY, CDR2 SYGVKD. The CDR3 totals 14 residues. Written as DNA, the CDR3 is TGTGCCATCAGTGTGGACAGGGGTACGGGCGAGCAGTACTTC. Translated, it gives CAISVDRGTGEQYF.

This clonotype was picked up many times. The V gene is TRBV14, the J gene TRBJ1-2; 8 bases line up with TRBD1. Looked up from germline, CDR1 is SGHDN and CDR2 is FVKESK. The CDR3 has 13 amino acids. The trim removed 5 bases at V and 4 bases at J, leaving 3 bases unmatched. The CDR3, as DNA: TGTGCCAGCAGCAATACAGGGGGCTATGGCTACACCTTC. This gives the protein CASSNTGGYGYTF.

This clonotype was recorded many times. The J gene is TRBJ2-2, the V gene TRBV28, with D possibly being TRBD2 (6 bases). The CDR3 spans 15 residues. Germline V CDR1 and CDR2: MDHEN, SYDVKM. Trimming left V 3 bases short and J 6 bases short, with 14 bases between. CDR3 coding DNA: TGTGCCAGCAGTTTCGGAGGGGCGACAGCCGGGGAGCTGTTTTTT. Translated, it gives CASSFGGATAGELFF. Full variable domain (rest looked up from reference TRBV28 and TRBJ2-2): DVKVTQSSRYLVKRTGEKVFLECVQDMDHENMFWYRQDPGLGLRLIYFSYDVKMKEKGDIPEGYSVSREKKERFSLILESASTNQTSMYLCASSFGGATAGELFFGEGSRLTVL.